Below, 12 T cell receptor beta chains from the same sample are listed, as sequenced in a study of blood T cell repertoires in COVID-19. Generated by immunoSEQ multiplex PCR, the TCRdb table keeps only in-frame clones and is missing some. The table includes almost 400,000 clones, 88% detected once. Sequencing used PBMCs or T cells enriched from blood (not recorded which). These receptors all stem from a woman aged 25 to 39 with acute COVID-19.

The chain links TRBV6-2 or TRBV6-3 to TRBJ1-2; D may be TRBD1 (6 bases). V gave up 2 bases and J gave up 4 bases, with 8 bases separating them. The CDR3 covers 13 residues. CDR1 and CDR2 from the germline V gene are MNHEY and SVGEGT. The CDR3 bases are TGTGCCAGCAGTTACAGACAGGTCTATGGCTACACCTTC. Translation gives CASSYRQVYGYTF.

This chain uses TRBV6-5 with TRBJ2-1; 7 positions agree with TRBD2. V lost 5 bases and J lost 7; bases outside the gene matches: 8. This CDR3 contains 14 residues. Per the germline V gene, CDR1 is MNHEY and CDR2 is SVGAGI. The CDR3 reads CASSTPWTRNEQFF. In DNA form, the CDR3 reads TGTGCCAGCAGTACCCCTTGGACTAGAAATGAGCAGTTCTTC.

This CDR3 is CASSSVNQGSNYGYTF. The CDR3 DNA follows: TGTGCCAGCAGCTCCGTCAACCAGGGGAGTAACTATGGCTACACCTTC. This chain joins TRBV11-3 and TRBJ1-2; TRBD1 might be the D (6 bases). This CDR3 region has 16 residues. V lost 4 bases and J lost 1, with 16 bases in between. CDR1 SGHNT and CDR2 YENEEA come from the germline V gene.

The V gene is TRBV24-1, the J gene TRBJ1-6; D call uncertain. Germline V gene lookup returns CDR1 KGHDR and CDR2 SFDVKD. This CDR3 region has 17 residues. The V gene lost 3 bases and the J gene lost 0 bases, with 11 bases spanning the gap. DNA for the CDR3: TGTGCCACCAGTGATCCGGTGGCTAGCTCCTATAATTCACCCCTCCACTTT. It encodes CATSDPVASSYNSPLHF.

The chain employs TRBV10-1 and TRBJ1-3; D is possibly TRBD1 (5 bases). Between the trimmed V and J ends, which lost 0 bases and 4 bases, there was a span of 10 bases. Germline CDR1 reads WNHNN; CDR2 reads SYGVQD (reference sequence). The CDR3 has 15 residues. The CDR3 sequence is CASSESTVVGNTIYF. CDR3 sequence (DNA): TGCGCCAGCAGTGAGTCGACAGTCGTCGGAAACACCATATATTTT.

This clone showed up just once. The rearrangement joins TRBV24-1 to TRBJ2-3; D not resolved. The CDR3 covers 13 residues. Germline CDR1 KGHDR, CDR2 SFDVKD. With 3 bases removed from V and 3 bases from J, the gap between germline ends came to 6 bases. Here the CDR3 DNA reads TGTGCCACCAGTGATCCCCCAACAGATACGCAGTATTTT. This encodes CATSDPPTDTQYF.

This chain uses TRBV24-1 with TRBJ1-5; D ambiguous. The CDR3 is made up of 13 amino acids. The germline CDR1 and CDR2 sequences are KGHDR and SFDVKD. V dropped 7 bases and J dropped 5 bases, with 11 bases sitting between them. The CDR3 loop is CATRIPQDQPQHF. The CDR3 DNA is TGTGCCACCAGAATCCCGCAGGATCAGCCCCAGCATTTT.

The chain joins TRBV24-1 to TRBJ2-1; 13 bases map to TRBD2. CDR1 KGHDR and CDR2 SFDVKD come from the germline V gene. V lost 4 bases, J lost 7 bases, and 3 bases stayed unmatched. There are 15 residues in the CDR3. In nucleotides, the CDR3 is TGTGCCACCAGTGACAAGACTAGCGGGGGGAATGAGCAGTTCTTC. Encoded protein: CATSDKTSGGNEQFF.

V gene TRBV7-2 combines with J gene TRBJ2-4; the match to TRBD2 covers 10 bases. Looked up from germline, CDR1 is SGHTA and CDR2 is FQGNSA. There are 17 residues in the CDR3. The V segment lost 1 base and the J segment 4 bases; nucleotides outside the gene matches: 7. This CDR3 reads CASSLVRASGGKNIQYF. CDR3 nucleotides: TGTGCCAGCAGCTTAGTGAGGGCTAGCGGGGGAAAAAACATTCAGTACTTC.

CDR3 nucleotides: TGTGCCAGCAGCCAACAGGGGTTACGGGAGCAGTACTTC. This gives the protein CASSQQGLREQYF. This chain joins TRBV7-2 and TRBJ2-7; 7 nucleotides match TRBD1. V was pared by 5 bases and J by 7 bases, with 8 bases of the junction left unmatched. Per germline, CDR1 SGHTA and CDR2 FQGNSA. The CDR3 consists of 13 residues.

The J gene is TRBJ1-5, the V gene TRBV7-9; no clear D gene. V was trimmed by 5 bases and J by 0 bases, leaving 11 bases between them. CDR3 length: 15 amino acids. In germline, CDR1 is SEHNR, CDR2 FQNEAQ (reference sequence). CDR3: CASSASGYSNQPQHF. The CDR3 nucleotides are TGTGCCAGCAGCGCTTCGGGTTATAGCAATCAGCCCCAGCATTTT.

The V and J genes are TRBV30 and TRBJ2-7, with 14 bases aligning to TRBD2. Unmatched junction bases numbered 21, after V lost 2 bases and J lost 6 bases. The CDR3 loop spans 20 amino acids. Germline loops: CDR1 GTSNPN, CDR2 SVGIG (reference sequence). CDR3 residues: CAWSPQGLAGALTDRSEQYF. CDR3 DNA: TGTGCCTGGAGTCCCCAGGGACTAGCGGGGGCTCTCACTGATCGATCCGAGCAGTACTTC.